The rows below give T cell receptor beta chains drawn from one sample of a study of PD-1 blockade in mismatch repair-deficient tumors. Their antigen targets remain unknown. Repertoires were generated with immunoSEQ multiplex PCR, while TCRdb's copy carries only in-frame clones and drops some. The repertoire holds roughly 10,000 clones, under 95% seen once, with 9.7% in the top ten. Sequenced here: cells cultured in vitro, sampled from a patient treated with pembrolizumab. The receptor source for this set is an adult with mismatch repair-deficient cancer. Both conserved end residues are part of each CDR3. A D gene is named only where the DNA matches it firmly. Size is stated for part of the rows, as once, few or many counts, or as a class when the clone is expanded.

V gene: TRBV11-2
D gene: -
J gene: TRBJ2-7
clone size: -
CDR3 protein: CASSRTGAAYEQYF
CDR3 DNA: TGTGCCAGCAGTAGAACCGGAGCTGCATACGAGCAGTACTTC

V gene: TRBV18
D gene: TRBD1
J gene: TRBJ1-3
clone size: -
CDR3 protein: CASSPSTPGQGHNTIYF
CDR3 DNA: TGTGCCAGCTCACCGTCCACCCCGGGACAGGGACACAACACCATATATTTT

V gene: TRBV18
D gene: -
J gene: TRBJ2-5
clone size: -
CDR3 protein: CASSGLTGGQETQYF
CDR3 DNA: TGTGCCAGCTCCGGACTGACTGGGGGCCAAGAGACCCAGTACTTC

V gene: TRBV11-2
D gene: TRBD2
J gene: TRBJ2-1
clone size: once
CDR3 protein: CASSLGTSGRKQFF
CDR3 DNA: TGTGCCAGCAGCTTAGGGACTAGCGGGAGAAAGCAGTTCTTC

V gene: TRBV19
D gene: TRBD1
J gene: TRBJ1-2
clone size: -
CDR3 protein: CASSHRDRAGYTF
CDR3 DNA: TGTGCCAGTAGTCACCGGGACAGGGCTGGCTACACCTTC

V gene: TRBV28
D gene: TRBD1
J gene: TRBJ2-1
clone size: once
CDR3 protein: CASRPRGTGYNEQFF
CDR3 DNA: TGTGCCAGCCGACCCCGCGGGACAGGGTATAATGAGCAGTTCTTC

V gene: TRBV14
D gene: -
J gene: TRBJ2-7
clone size: -
CDR3 protein: CASSQDLLGSSNEQYF
CDR3 DNA: TGTGCCAGCAGCCAAGATCTTTTGGGGAGTAGCAACGAGCAGTACTTC

V gene: TRBV6-4
D gene: -
J gene: TRBJ1-2
clone size: -
CDR3 protein: CARKGNFMNGYTF
CDR3 DNA: TGTGCCAGAAAAGGTAATTTTATGAATGGCTACACCTTC

V gene: TRBV2
D gene: -
J gene: TRBJ2-3
clone size: -
CDR3 protein: CASSEQGLHTQYF
CDR3 DNA: TGTGCCAGCAGTGAACAGGGTTTGCATACGCAGTATTTT

V gene: TRBV4-1
D gene: -
J gene: TRBJ2-6
clone size: -
CDR3 protein: CASSQDQRSSGANVLTF
CDR3 DNA: TGCGCCAGCAGCCAAGACCAGCGGAGCTCTGGGGCCAACGTCCTGACTTTC

V gene: TRBV29-1
D gene: TRBD1
J gene: TRBJ2-7
clone size: few
CDR3 protein: CSVTWTGYEQYF
CDR3 DNA: TGCAGCGTTACCTGGACAGGATACGAGCAGTACTTC

V gene: TRBV5-1
D gene: TRBD1
J gene: TRBJ1-1
clone size: -
CDR3 protein: CASSEALQGQGTEAFF
CDR3 DNA: TGCGCCAGCAGCGAGGCCTTACAGGGGCAAGGCACTGAAGCTTTCTTT

V gene: TRBV7-3
D gene: TRBD1
J gene: TRBJ1-1
clone size: -
CDR3 protein: CASSPNPGQGAEAFF
CDR3 DNA: TGTGCCAGCAGCCCTAACCCTGGACAGGGGGCGGAAGCTTTCTTT

V gene: TRBV5-6
D gene: -
J gene: TRBJ2-7
clone size: -
CDR3 protein: CASSLGAYEQYF
CDR3 DNA: TGTGCCAGCAGCTTAGGAGCCTACGAGCAGTACTTC

V gene: TRBV6-5
D gene: TRBD1
J gene: TRBJ2-5
clone size: -
CDR3 protein: CASRQGAGETQYF
CDR3 DNA: TGTGCCAGCAGACAGGGGGCTGGGGAGACCCAGTACTTC

V gene: TRBV11-2
D gene: TRBD2
J gene: TRBJ2-7
clone size: -
CDR3 protein: CASSPGLTAYEQYF
CDR3 DNA: TGTGCCAGCAGTCCGGGACTAACAGCCTACGAGCAGTACTTC

V gene: TRBV6-5
D gene: -
J gene: TRBJ2-1
clone size: -
CDR3 protein: CASSPDHPGYNEQFF
CDR3 DNA: TGTGCCAGCAGCCCAGACCATCCGGGCTACAATGAGCAGTTCTTC

V gene: TRBV11-2
D gene: -
J gene: TRBJ2-2
clone size: -
CDR3 protein: CASSLAVYTGELFF
CDR3 DNA: TGTGCCAGCAGCTTAGCCGTGTACACCGGGGAGCTGTTTTTT

V gene: TRBV27
D gene: TRBD2
J gene: TRBJ2-7
clone size: -
CDR3 protein: CASSLTLAGMYEQYF
CDR3 DNA: TGTGCCAGCAGTTTAACGCTAGCGGGGATGTACGAGCAGTACTTC

V gene: TRBV6-6
D gene: -
J gene: TRBJ1-5
clone size: -
CDR3 protein: CASSRGISNQPQHF
CDR3 DNA: TGTGCCAGCAGTCGGGGAATAAGCAATCAGCCCCAGCATTTT

V gene: TRBV10-2
D gene: -
J gene: TRBJ1-1
clone size: -
CDR3 protein: CASSDLGVNTEAFF
CDR3 DNA: TGCGCCAGCAGTGACTTAGGGGTGAACACTGAAGCTTTCTTT

V gene: TRBV4-1
D gene: TRBD2
J gene: TRBJ2-4
clone size: -
CDR3 protein: CASSQDPGLAGIPKNIQYF
CDR3 DNA: TGCGCCAGCAGCCAAGATCCGGGACTAGCGGGAATTCCCAAAAACATTCAGTACTTC

V gene: TRBV5-1
D gene: -
J gene: TRBJ2-5
clone size: -
CDR3 protein: CASSTGGETQYF
CDR3 DNA: TGCGCCAGCAGCACAGGAGGGGAGACCCAGTACTTC

V gene: TRBV23-1
D gene: -
J gene: TRBJ1-5
clone size: -
CDR3 protein: CASSRDRCSNQPQHF
CDR3 DNA: TGCGCCAGCAGCCGCGACAGGTGTAGCAATCAGCCCCAGCATTTT

V gene: TRBV28
D gene: -
J gene: TRBJ2-1
clone size: -
CDR3 protein: CASNSGGNEQFF
CDR3 DNA: TGTGCCAGCAACTCCGGAGGGAATGAGCAGTTCTTC

V gene: TRBV27
D gene: TRBD1
J gene: TRBJ2-3
clone size: -
CDR3 protein: CASRLPRTGGADTQYF
CDR3 DNA: TGTGCCAGCAGACTACCCCGGACAGGGGGAGCAGATACGCAGTATTTT

V gene: TRBV6-1
D gene: -
J gene: TRBJ1-1
clone size: -
CDR3 protein: CASREGLNTEAFF
CDR3 DNA: TGTGCCAGCAGAGAGGGGCTAAACACTGAAGCTTTCTTT

V gene: TRBV28
D gene: TRBD1
J gene: TRBJ1-3
clone size: -
CDR3 protein: CASSLAGQGRQTIYF
CDR3 DNA: TGTGCCAGCAGTTTGGCGGGACAGGGACGGCAGACCATATATTTT

V gene: TRBV13
D gene: TRBD2
J gene: TRBJ2-7
clone size: -
CDR3 protein: CASSPRLAGGTYEQYF
CDR3 DNA: TGTGCCAGCAGCCCCCGACTAGCGGGAGGAACCTACGAGCAGTACTTC

V gene: TRBV6-1
D gene: -
J gene: TRBJ1-1
clone size: few
CDR3 protein: CASSVTGLNTEAFF
CDR3 DNA: TGTGCCAGCAGTGTTACAGGGTTAAACACTGAAGCTTTCTTT

V gene: TRBV29-1
D gene: -
J gene: TRBJ2-1
clone size: -
CDR3 protein: CSVEDVRRYNEQFF
CDR3 DNA: TGCAGCGTTGAAGATGTGCGGAGATACAATGAGCAGTTCTTC

V gene: TRBV7-6
D gene: -
J gene: TRBJ1-1
clone size: -
CDR3 protein: CASSLSGWGGNTEAFF
CDR3 DNA: TGTGCCAGCAGCTTATCTGGGTGGGGGGGGAACACTGAAGCTTTCTTT

V gene: TRBV14
D gene: -
J gene: TRBJ2-1
clone size: once
CDR3 protein: CASSPPGPRGPQFF
CDR3 DNA: TGTGCCAGCAGCCCCCCGGGTCCGAGGGGACCTCAGTTCTTC